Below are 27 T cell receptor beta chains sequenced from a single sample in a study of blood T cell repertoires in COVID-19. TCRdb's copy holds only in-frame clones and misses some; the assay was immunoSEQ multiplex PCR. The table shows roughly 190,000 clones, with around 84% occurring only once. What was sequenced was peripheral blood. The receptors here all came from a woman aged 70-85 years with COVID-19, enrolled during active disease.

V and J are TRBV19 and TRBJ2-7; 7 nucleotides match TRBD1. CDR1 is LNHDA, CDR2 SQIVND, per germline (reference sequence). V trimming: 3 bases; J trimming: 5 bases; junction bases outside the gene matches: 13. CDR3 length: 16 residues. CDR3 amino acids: CASSMAKDDRANEQYV. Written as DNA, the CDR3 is TGTGCCAGTAGTATGGCTAAAGATGACAGGGCGAACGAGCAGTACGTC.

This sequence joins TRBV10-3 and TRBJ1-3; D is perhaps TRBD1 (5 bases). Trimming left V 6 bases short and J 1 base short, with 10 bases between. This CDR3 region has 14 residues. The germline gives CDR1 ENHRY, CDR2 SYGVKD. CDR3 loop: CAISRGGSGNTIYF. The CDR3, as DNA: TGTGCCATCAGCCGGGGGGGGTCTGGAAACACCATATATTTT.

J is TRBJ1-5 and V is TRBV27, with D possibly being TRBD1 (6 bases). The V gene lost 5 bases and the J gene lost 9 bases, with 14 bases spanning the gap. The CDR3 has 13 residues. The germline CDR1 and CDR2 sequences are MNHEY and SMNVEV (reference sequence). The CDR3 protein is CASSRTVGGPQHF. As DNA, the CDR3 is TGTGCCAGCAGTCGGACAGTCGGTGGGCCCCAGCATTTT.

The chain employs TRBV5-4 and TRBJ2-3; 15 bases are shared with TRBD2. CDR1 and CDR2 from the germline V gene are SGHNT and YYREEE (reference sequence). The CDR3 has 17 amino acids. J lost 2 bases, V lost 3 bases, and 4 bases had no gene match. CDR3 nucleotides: TGTGCCAGCAGCTCGGGACTAGCGGGAGGATCCACAGATACGCAGTATTTT. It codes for CASSSGLAGGSTDTQYF.

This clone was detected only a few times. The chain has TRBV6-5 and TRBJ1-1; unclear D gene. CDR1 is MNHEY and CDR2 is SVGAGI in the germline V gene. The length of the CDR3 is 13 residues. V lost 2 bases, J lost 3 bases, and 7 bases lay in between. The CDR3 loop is CASSYLGDTEAFF. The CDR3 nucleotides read TGTGCCAGCAGTTACCTCGGAGACACTGAAGCTTTCTTT.

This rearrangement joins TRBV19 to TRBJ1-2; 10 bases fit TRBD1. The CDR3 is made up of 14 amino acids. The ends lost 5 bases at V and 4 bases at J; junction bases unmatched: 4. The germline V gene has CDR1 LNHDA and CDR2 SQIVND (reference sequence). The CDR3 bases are TGTGCCAGTAGTGGAGGACAGGGGGGCTATGGCTACACCTTC. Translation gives CASSGGQGGYGYTF.

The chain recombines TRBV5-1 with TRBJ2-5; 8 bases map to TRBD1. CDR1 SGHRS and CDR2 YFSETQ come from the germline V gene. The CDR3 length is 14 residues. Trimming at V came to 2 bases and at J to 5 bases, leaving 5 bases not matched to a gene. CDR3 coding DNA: TGCGCCAGCAGCTTACAGGGGGGACAGGAGACCCAGTACTTC. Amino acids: CASSLQGGQETQYF.

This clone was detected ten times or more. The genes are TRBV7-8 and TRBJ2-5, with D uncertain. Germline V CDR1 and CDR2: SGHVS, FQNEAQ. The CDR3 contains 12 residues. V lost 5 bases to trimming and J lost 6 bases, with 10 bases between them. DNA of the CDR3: TGTGCCAGCAGCCCAACCCTAAAGACCCAGTACTTC. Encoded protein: CASSPTLKTQYF.

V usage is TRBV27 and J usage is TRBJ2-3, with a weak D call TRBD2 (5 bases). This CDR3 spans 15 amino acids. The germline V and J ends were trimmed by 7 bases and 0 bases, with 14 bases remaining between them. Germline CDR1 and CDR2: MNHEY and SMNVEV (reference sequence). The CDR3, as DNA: TGTGCCAGCACTGACCGGGATCCCAGCACAGATACGCAGTATTTT. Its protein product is CASTDRDPSTDTQYF.

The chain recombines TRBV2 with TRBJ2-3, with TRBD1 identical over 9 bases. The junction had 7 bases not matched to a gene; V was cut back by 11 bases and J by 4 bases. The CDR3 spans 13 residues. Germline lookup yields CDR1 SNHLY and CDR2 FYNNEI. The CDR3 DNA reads TGTGCCGGGGTGGACAGGGGATCAGATACGCAGTATTTT. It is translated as CAGVDRGSDTQYF. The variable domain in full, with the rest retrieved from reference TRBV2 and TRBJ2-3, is EPEVTQTPSHQVTQMGQEVILRCVPISNHLYFYWYRQILGQKVEFLVSFYNNEISEKSEIFDDQFSVERPDGSNFTLKIRSTKLEDSAMYFCAGVDRGSDTQYFGPGTRLTVL.

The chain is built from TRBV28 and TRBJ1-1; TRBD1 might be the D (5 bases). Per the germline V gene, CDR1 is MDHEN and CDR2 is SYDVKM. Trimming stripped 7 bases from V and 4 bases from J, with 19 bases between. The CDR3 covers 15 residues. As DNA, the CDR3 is TGTGCCAGCACACCCTCCCCTCCAGGGCTCACTGAAGCTTTCTTT. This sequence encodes CASTPSPPGLTEAFF.

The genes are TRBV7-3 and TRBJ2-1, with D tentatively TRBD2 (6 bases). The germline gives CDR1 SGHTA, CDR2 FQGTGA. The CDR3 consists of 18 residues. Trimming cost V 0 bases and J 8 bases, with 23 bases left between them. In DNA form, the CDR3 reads TGTGCCAGCAGCTTAACGCCCCCTCTAGGAGGGGCCCTTTATGAGCAGTTCTTC. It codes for CASSLTPPLGGALYEQFF.

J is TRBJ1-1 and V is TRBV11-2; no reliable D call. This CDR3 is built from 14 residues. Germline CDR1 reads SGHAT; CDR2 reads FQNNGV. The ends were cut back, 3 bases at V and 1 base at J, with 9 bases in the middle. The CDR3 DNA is TGTGCCAGCAGCTTCCGCAGGCAGAACACTGAAGCTTTCTTT. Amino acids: CASSFRRQNTEAFF.

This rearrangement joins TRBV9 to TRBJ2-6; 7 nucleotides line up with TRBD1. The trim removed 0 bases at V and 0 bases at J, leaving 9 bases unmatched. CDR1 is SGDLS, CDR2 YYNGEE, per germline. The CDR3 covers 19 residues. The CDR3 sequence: CASSVGADRILSGANVLTF. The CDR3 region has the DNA TGTGCCAGCAGCGTAGGGGCGGACAGGATTCTCTCTGGGGCCAACGTCCTGACTTTC.

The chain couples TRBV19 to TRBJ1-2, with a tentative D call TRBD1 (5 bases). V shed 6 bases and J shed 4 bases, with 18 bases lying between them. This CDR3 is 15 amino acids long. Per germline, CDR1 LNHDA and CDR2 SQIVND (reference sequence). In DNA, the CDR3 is TGTGCCAGTAGCGATGATGGGGCCAGTATCTATGGCTACACCTTC. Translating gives CASSDDGASIYGYTF.

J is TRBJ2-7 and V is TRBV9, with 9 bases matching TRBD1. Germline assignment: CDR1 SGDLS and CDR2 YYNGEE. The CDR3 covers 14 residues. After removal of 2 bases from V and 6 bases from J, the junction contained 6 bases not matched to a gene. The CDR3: CASSVGTGLGEQYF. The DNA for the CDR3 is TGTGCCAGCAGCGTTGGGACAGGGCTCGGCGAGCAGTACTTC.

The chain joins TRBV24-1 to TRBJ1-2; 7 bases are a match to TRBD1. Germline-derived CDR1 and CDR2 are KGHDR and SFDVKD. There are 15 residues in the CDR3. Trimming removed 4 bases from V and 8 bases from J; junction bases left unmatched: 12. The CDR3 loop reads CATSDSGSKTGGYTF. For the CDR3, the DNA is TGTGCCACCAGTGACTCCGGGTCTAAGACAGGGGGCTACACCTTC.

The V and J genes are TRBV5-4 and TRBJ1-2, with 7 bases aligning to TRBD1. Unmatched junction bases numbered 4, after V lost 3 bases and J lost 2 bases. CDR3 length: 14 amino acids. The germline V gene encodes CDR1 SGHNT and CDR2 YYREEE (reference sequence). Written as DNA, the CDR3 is TGTGCCAGCAGCTGGACAGGATTAAACTATGGCTACACCTTC. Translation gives CASSWTGLNYGYTF. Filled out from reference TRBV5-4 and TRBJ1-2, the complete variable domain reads ETGVTQSPTHLIKTRGQQVTLRCSSQSGHNTVSWYQQALGQGPQFIFQYYREEENGRGNFPPRFSGLQFPNYSSELNVNALELDDSALYLCASSWTGLNYGYTFGSGTRLTVV.

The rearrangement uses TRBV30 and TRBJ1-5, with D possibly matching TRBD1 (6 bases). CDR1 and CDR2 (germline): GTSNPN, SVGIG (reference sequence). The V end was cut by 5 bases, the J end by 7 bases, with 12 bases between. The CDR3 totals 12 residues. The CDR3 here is CAWGTGYQPQHF. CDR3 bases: TGTGCCTGGGGTACAGGGTACCAGCCCCAGCATTTT.

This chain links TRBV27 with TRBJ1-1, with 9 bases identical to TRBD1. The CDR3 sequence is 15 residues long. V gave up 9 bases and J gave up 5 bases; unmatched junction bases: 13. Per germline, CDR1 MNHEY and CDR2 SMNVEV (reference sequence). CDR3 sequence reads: CASRGQGMYATEAFF. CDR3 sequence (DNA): TGTGCCAGTAGGGGACAGGGAATGTATGCGACTGAAGCTTTCTTT.

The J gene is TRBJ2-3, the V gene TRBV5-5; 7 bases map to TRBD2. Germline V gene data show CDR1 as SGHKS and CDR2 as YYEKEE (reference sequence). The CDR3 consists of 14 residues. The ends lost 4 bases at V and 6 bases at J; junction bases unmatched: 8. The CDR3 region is CASSTWTSMDTQYF. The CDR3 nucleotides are TGTGCCAGCAGCACCTGGACTAGTATGGATACGCAGTATTTT.

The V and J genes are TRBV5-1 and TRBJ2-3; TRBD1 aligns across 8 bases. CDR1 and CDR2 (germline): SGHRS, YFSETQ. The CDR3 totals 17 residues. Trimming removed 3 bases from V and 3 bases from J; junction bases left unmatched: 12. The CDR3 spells CASSWRGAGGRTDTQYF. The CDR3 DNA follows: TGCGCCAGCAGCTGGAGAGGGGCAGGGGGCAGAACAGATACGCAGTATTTT. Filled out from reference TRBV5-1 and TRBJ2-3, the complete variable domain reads KAGVTQTPRYLIKTRGQQVTLSCSPISGHRSVSWYQQTPGQGLQFLFEYFSETQRNKGNFPGRFSGRQFSNSRSEMNVSTLELGDSALYLCASSWRGAGGRTDTQYFGPGTRLTVL.

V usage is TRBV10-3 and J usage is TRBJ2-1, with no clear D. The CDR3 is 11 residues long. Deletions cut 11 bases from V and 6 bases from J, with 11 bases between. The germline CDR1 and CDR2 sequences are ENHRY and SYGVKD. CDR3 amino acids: CAPEAVNEQFF. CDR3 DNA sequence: TGTGCCCCCGAGGCGGTCAATGAGCAGTTCTTC.

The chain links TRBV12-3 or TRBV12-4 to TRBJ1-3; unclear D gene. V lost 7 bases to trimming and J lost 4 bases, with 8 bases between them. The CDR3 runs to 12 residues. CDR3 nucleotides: TGTGCCAGCAACATTTACGGAAACACCATATATTTT. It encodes CASNIYGNTIYF.

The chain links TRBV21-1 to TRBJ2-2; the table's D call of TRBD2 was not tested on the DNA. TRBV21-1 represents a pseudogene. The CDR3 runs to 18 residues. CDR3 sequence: CASSKLSGMSMNTGELFF. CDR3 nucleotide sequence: TGTGCCAGCAGCAAACTTAGCGGGATGTCGATGAACACCGGGGAGCTGTTTTTT.

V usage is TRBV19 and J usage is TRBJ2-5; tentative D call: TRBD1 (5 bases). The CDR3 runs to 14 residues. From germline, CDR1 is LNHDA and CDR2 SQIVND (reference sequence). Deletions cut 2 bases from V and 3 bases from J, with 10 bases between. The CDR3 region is CASSIRGSEETQYF. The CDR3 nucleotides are TGTGCCAGTAGTATAAGGGGCTCCGAAGAGACCCAGTACTTC.

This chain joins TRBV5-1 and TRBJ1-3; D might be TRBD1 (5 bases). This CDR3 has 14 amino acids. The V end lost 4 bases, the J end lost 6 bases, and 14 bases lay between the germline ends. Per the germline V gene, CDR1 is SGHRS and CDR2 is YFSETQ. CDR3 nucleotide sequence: TGCGCCAGCAGCGTTGGCAGGGTTGAAAACACCATATATTTT. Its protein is CASSVGRVENTIYF. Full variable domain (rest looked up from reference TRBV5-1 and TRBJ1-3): KAGVTQTPRYLIKTRGQQVTLSCSPISGHRSVSWYQQTPGQGLQFLFEYFSETQRNKGNFPGRFSGRQFSNSRSEMNVSTLELGDSALYLCASSVGRVENTIYFGEGSWLTVV.